The 10 T cell receptor beta chains presented below share a single source sample, sequenced in a study of T cells in Graves' hyperthyroidism and ophthalmopathy. Regions amplified from RNA transcripts were the TCR beta CDR3 regions. The TCR CDR3 first-round RT-PCR relied on the HTBI primer set. TCRdb used MiXCR to reprocess the multiplex PCR reads, holding one entry per CDR3 protein. Of about 270,000 distinct CDR3 sequences detected, roughly 20% appear once; the ten largest clones hold 50% to 75%. Source material: blood. These TCRs come from a man aged 25-40 years with Graves' ophthalmopathy.

Points on this clonotype: With a much larger clone just one base away, this may be a read error. This chain connects TRBV2 to TRBJ2-1; 7 positions agree with TRBD2. The CDR3 has 13 amino acids. Germline V gene lookup returns CDR1 SNHLY and CDR2 FYNNEI. CDR3 sequence: CGSSRTSDDEQFF. CDR3 coding DNA: TGTGGCAGCAGTCGGACTAGTGACGATGAGCAGTTCTTC.

This chain connects TRBV19 to TRBJ2-3, with no clear D. Germline-derived CDR1 and CDR2 are LNHDA and SQIVND (reference sequence). CDR3 length: 12 amino acids. V shed 3 bases and J shed 6 bases, with 7 bases lying between them. This chain's CDR3 is CASSILGDTQYF. The CDR3 coding sequence is TGTGCCAGTAGTATCCTGGGGGATACGCAGTATTTT.

The gene calls are TRBV5-5 and TRBJ2-4; 8 nucleotides align to TRBD2. The trim removed 6 bases at V and 7 bases at J, leaving 12 bases unmatched. This CDR3 region has 15 residues. Germline CDR1 is SGHKS and CDR2 is YYEKEE (reference sequence). Here the CDR3 reads CASTGGGPSSNIQYF. Here the CDR3 DNA reads TGTGCCAGCACGGGGGGGGGACCTTCCTCGAACATTCAGTACTTC. The full variable domain, rest sourced from reference TRBV5-5 and TRBJ2-4, is DAGVTQSPTHLIKTRGQQVTLRCSPISGHKSVSWYQQVLGQGPQFIFQYYEKEERGRGNFPDRFSARQFPNYSSELNVNALLLGDSALYLCASTGGGPSSNIQYFGAGTRLSVL.

The J gene is TRBJ2-2, the V gene TRBV7-9; D is uncertain. Germline CDR1 is SEHNR and CDR2 is FQNEAQ (reference sequence). The CDR3 consists of 16 residues. Trimming stripped 5 bases from V and 2 bases from J, with 15 bases between. The CDR3 protein is CASSTSGVGNTGELFF. The CDR3 DNA reads TGTGCCAGCAGCACCTCAGGTGTAGGAAACACCGGGGAGCTGTTTTTT.

This clonotype was detected a few times. The V gene is TRBV7-9, the J gene TRBJ2-3; D is perhaps TRBD1 or TRBD2 (5 bases each). The CDR3 spans 13 residues. The V gene's germline CDR1 is SEHNR and CDR2 FQNEAQ (reference sequence). V lost 5 bases, J lost 2 bases, and 8 bases lay in between. Here the CDR3 DNA reads TGTGCCAGCAGCGGGACCAACACAGATACGCAGTATTTT. The encoded protein is CASSGTNTDTQYF.

The rearrangement links TRBV28 to TRBJ2-5, with 12 bases matching TRBD2. The germline V gene encodes CDR1 MDHEN and CDR2 SYDVKM. CDR3 size: 16 residues. After removal of 4 bases from V and 2 bases from J, the junction contained 5 bases not matched to a gene. The CDR3 bases are TGTGCCAGCAGTTCAACTAGCGGGAGGCTGCAAGAGACCCAGTACTTC. It codes for CASSSTSGRLQETQYF.

This clonotype came up a few times. J is TRBJ1-5 and V is TRBV20-1; D unresolved. The CDR3 has 14 amino acids. Looked up from germline, CDR1 is DFQATT and CDR2 is SNEGSKA (reference sequence). V was trimmed by 3 bases and J by 4 bases, leaving 13 bases between them. CDR3: CSASNSPLNQPQHF. Here the CDR3 DNA reads TGCAGTGCTAGTAATAGCCCCTTAAATCAGCCCCAGCATTTT.

The chain has TRBV6-1 and TRBJ2-7, with D perhaps TRBD1 (5 bases). The germline V and J ends were trimmed by 0 bases and 5 bases, with 8 bases remaining between them. Germline CDR1 MNHNS, CDR2 SASEGT. There are 13 residues in the CDR3. CDR3 bases: TGTGCCAGCAGTGAAGCCAGGGCCCACGAGCAGTACTTC. Translated: CASSEARAHEQYF.

As to this clonotype: This is likely a read error, given that the CDR3 carries no conserved phenylalanine or tryptophan at its end. The chain recombines TRBV3-1 with TRBJ2-2; D ambiguous. Germline V gives CDR1 LGHDT, CDR2 YNNKEL (reference sequence). The CDR3 sequence is 12 residues long. Trimming cost V 4 bases and J 2 bases, with 2 bases left between them. CDR3 sequence (DNA): TGTGCCAGCAGCCTTAACACCGGGGAGCTGTTTTCT. It yields the protein CASSLNTGELFS.

This chain uses TRBV18 with TRBJ2-2, with D possibly matching TRBD2 (5 bases). The CDR3 loop spans 13 amino acids. Germline CDR1 and CDR2: KGHSH and LQKENI. The CDR3 reads CAANWTGGGELFF. CDR3 coding DNA: TGTGCAGCTAACTGGACTGGAGGTGGGGAGCTGTTTTTT.